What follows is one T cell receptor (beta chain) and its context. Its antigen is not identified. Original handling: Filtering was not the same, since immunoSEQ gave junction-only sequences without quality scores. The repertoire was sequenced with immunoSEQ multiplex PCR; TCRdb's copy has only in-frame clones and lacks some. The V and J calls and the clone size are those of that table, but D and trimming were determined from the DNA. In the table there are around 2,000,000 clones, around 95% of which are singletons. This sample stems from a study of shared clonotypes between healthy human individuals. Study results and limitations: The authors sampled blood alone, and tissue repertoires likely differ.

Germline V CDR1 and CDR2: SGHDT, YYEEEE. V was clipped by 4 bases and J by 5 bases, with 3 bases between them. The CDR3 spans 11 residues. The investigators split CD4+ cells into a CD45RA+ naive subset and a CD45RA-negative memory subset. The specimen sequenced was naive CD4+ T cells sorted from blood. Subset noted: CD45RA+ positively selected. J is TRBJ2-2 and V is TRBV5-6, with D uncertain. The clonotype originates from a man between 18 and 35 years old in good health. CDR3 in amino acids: CASSGTGELFF. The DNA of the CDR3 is TGTGCCAGCAGCGGGACCGGGGAGCTGTTTTTT.